The clone carrying this TCR beta chain was observed at least ten times. This entry comes from a study of patients and donors after allogeneic stem cell transplantation. Germline CDR1 and CDR2: SQVTM and ANQGSEA. The CDR3 is 13 residues long. V gave up 3 bases and J gave up 0 bases, with 7 bases separating them. TCRdb used MiXCR to reprocess the RT-PCR reads, holding one entry per CDR3 protein. The repertoire holds about a million distinct CDR3 sequences, 15% to 20% seen once, with roughly 6.4% in the top ten. V usage is TRBV29-1 and J usage is TRBJ2-3; D gene ambiguous. What was sequenced was blood, either unsorted or a sorted T cell fraction (not recorded which). This receptor was obtained from a human donor who was either an allogeneic HSCT recipient or a stem cell or donor lymphocyte infusion donor (not recorded which). It is not recorded whose cells these are; they may come from a transplant donor. CDR3 amino acids: CSVDGASTDTQYF. The CDR3 nucleotides read TGCAGCGTTGATGGTGCTAGCACAGATACGCAGTATTTT.